This T cell receptor (beta chain) was sequenced during a study of metastatic and nonmetastatic thyroid tumors. Whole-study context: Repertoires were compared across blood and tumor or nodule tissue from malignant and benign thyroid patients.

This clone was observed at least ten times. Losses at the gene ends were 5 bases for V and 4 bases for J; bases not matched to a gene: 8. CDR3 length: 15 amino acids. The germline V gene has CDR1 SGHAT and CDR2 FQDESV (reference sequence). Study processing details: Differences in CDR3 between clinicopathological groups were drawn on to build a classifier intended to discriminate distant-metastatic papillary thyroid cancer patients. TCRdb reanalyzed the PCR reads with MiXCR. Here the V and J calls rest on TCRdb's processing, not on the authors' analysis. The sample includes about 16,000 clones, around a quarter of them seen just once. Until they underwent thyroid surgery, no patient had received any treatment.

This sequence was found in a female donor with papillary thyroid cancer or a benign thyroid nodule (not recorded which). Some clones in this sample may be carry-over from other donors' samples. The chain is built from TRBV11-1 and TRBJ2-3, with 8 bases lining up with TRBD1. Sequencing was performed on tumor tissue. The CDR3 DNA reads TGTGCCAGCAGCCCCGGGCAGGGGGCCTCAGATACGCAGTATTTT. This gives the protein CASSPGQGASDTQYF.